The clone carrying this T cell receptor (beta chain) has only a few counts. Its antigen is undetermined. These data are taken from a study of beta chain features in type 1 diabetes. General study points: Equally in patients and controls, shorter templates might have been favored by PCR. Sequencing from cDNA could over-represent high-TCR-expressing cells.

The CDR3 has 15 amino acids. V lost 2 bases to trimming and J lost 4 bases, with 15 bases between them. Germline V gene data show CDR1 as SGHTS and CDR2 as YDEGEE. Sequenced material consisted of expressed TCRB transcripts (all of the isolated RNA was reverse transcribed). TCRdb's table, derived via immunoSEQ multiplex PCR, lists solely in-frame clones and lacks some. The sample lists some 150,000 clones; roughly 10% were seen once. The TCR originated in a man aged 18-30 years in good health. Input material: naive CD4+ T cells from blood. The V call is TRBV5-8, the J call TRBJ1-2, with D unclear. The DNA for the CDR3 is TGTGCCAGCAGCTTCGGTCAGGCATTCCTCTATGGCTACACCTTC. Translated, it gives CASSFGQAFLYGYTF.